The TCR beta chain described here comes from a study of T cells in Graves' hyperthyroidism and ophthalmopathy. Study outcomes and limitations: The model's output predicted ophthalmopathy at a median of roughly 6 months prior to onset.

Researchers amplified the TCR beta CDR3 regions from RNA transcripts. HTBI primers were used for first-round RT-PCR of the TCR CDR3. Each CDR3 protein is one row after TCRdb ran MiXCR on the multiplex PCR reads. The sample consists of 450,000 to 650,000 distinct CDR3 sequences, under 20% of them appearing once. This CDR3 region has 13 residues. CDR1 and CDR2 (germline): SGHVS, FNYEAQ. Trimming shortened V by 0 bases and J by 5 bases, and 8 bases separated the two germline ends. This clonotype was seen many times. Its antigen remains unidentified. V is TRBV7-6 and J is TRBJ2-7; D is tentatively TRBD1 or TRBD2 (6 bases each). Sequenced: blood. The receptor was derived from a woman aged 18-29 years with Graves' ophthalmopathy. The CDR3 region has the DNA TGTGCCAGCAGCTTAGCGGGGGGCGACGAGCAGTACTTC. Its translation is CASSLAGGDEQYF.